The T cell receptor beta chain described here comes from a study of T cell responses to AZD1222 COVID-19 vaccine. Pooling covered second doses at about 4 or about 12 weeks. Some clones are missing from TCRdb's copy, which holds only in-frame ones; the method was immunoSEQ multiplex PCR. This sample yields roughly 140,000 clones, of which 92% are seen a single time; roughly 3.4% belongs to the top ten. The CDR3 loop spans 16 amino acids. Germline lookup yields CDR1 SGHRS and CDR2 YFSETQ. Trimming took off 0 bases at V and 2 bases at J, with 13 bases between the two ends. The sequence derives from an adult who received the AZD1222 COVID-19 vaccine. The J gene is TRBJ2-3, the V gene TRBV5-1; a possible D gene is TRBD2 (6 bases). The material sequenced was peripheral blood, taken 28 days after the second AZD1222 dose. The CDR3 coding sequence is TGCGCCAGCAGCTTGGGCGTAGCGGCCGACACAGATACGCAGTATTTT. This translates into CASSLGVAADTDTQYF.